The source of this TCR beta chain is a study of blood T cell repertoires in COVID-19 (dated by TCRdb to 2019 to 2021). Some background on the complete study: Collaborator samples came from the United States, Italy and Spain and covered acute and convalescent phases of COVID-19. The prospective study material was composed of cDNA or gDNA derived from T cells, B-cell-depleted T cells, or PBMCs. The dataset comprised deeply sampled blood TCRbeta repertoires from subjects exposed to, actively infected with, or recovered from COVID-19. The repertoires were released in a freely available public database meant as a resource for research on the immune response to SARS-CoV-2. The samples were drawn from the first 160 participants of the ongoing ImmuneRACE study and from about 1,200 subjects provided by 6 global collaborators. Sample metadata almost always included a de-identified subject ID, COVID-19 status, age in years and sex. Where HLA class I and class II types were available, the types were taken from metadata supplied by the sample provider, not from assay-based typing.

What the study reported, not specific to this receptor: Clinical and demographic metadata were provided uncurated, with the amount varying by source and participant.

TCRbeta CDR3 regions were amplified from genomic DNA by means of the immunoSEQ Assay, a bias-controlled multiplex PCR. The original methods were these. Nucleated cell counts per sample were estimated from amplification of reference gene primers within the assay. To quantify the absolute abundance of each unique TCRbeta CDR3 rearrangement, sequence reads were collapsed and filtered. For each sample, productive Simpson clonality was calculated by taking the square root of Simpson's diversity index across productive rearrangements. What TCRdb holds here is the immuneACCESS table cut down to in-frame rearrangements. Part of the clones is not present; checked against another copy, under half of the missing clones reflect an unresolved V gene, and the others are unexplained. D and trimming were read from the DNA, whereas the V and J calls and clone size are those reported in that table. In this sample the table shows 140,000 or so clones, 84% of which occur a single time. Jointly, the top ten make up 8.5% to 9% of the sample.

In regard to this clone: Its antigen target is currently unknown. No base quality values were provided; no much bigger clone lies one nucleotide off.

One collaborating source in Seattle enrolled patients during active infection and followed them longitudinally through the course of disease. Collaborating institutions collected whole blood in K2EDTA tubes following their own protocols. For TCRbeta analysis, collaborators shipped samples in one of three forms: frozen whole blood, isolated PBMCs, or DNA extracted from either of those sample types. V has 0 bases trimmed and J has 0 bases trimmed; junction bases matching no gene number 4. CDR1 and CDR2 were assigned from the germline V gene as SGHRS and YFSETQ. The CDR3 spans 17 residues, from the cysteine through the phenylalanine. Solely the CDR3 DNA is kept, with 51 bases framed from the first base.

This TCR derives from a man aged 25 to 40 with COVID-19, enrolled during active disease. The sequence joins TRBV5-1 to TRBJ2-3, with 10 middle bases fitting TRBD2. Specimen: peripheral blood. The DNA sequence reads TGCGCCAGCAGCTTGGTACGAGCGGGAGGGAGCACAGATACGCAGTATTTT. It is translated as CASSLVRAGGSTDTQYF.